The T cell receptor (beta chain) under discussion was sequenced for a study of beta chain features in type 1 diabetes. Reverse transcription of all isolated RNA meant that expressed TCRB transcripts were sequenced. Clones were sequenced by immunoSEQ multiplex PCR, and TCRdb holds only the in-frame ones, with some missing. The table shows roughly 240,000 clones, with approximately 25% occurring only once. This CDR3 contains 15 residues. Germline CDR1 reads SGHAT; CDR2 reads FQNNGV. V trimming: 4 bases; J trimming: 4 bases; junction bases outside the gene matches: 4. Study-wide findings and caveats: HLA influence on TCRB rearrangement stayed unresolved here. Diminished insertions and augmented deletions at VDJ junctions characterized type 1 diabetes patients. Among patients with Type 1 diabetes, TCRB CDR3s were moderately but significantly shorter in every one of the four CD4+ subsets.

Points on this clone: Its target is unknown.

The sequencing input was naive CD4+ T cells from blood. The V gene is TRBV11-2, the J gene TRBJ2-1, with TRBD2 matching over 10 bases. This TCR was sampled from a woman aged 25 to 45 with type 1 diabetes. CDR3 coding DNA: TGTGCCAGCAGCTCGGGACTAGCGAGATACAATGAGCAGTTCTTC. Translating it yields CASSSGLARYNEQFF.